The 5 T cell receptor beta chains reported below all come from one sample, sequenced in a study of blood T cells in healthy people across ages. Then a second PCR, running roughly 7 to 11 cycles, was carried out with a sample-barcoded 5' primer and a J-beta primer mix. TCRdb re-derived calls from the 5' RACE reads in MiXCR, one entry per CDR3 protein. The sample lists 800,000 to 950,000 distinct CDR3 sequences, roughly 28% occurring once. These records were also assigned to another study, of T cells of mothers and their children.

Sequences were obtained from blood. These receptors were collected from a woman between 35 and 50 years old in good health.

This clonotype was counted ten times or more. This rearrangement joins TRBV7-3 to TRBJ2-5; D call uncertain. The CDR3 is 15 residues long. CDR1 SGHTA and CDR2 FQGTGA come from the germline V gene. V was pared by 2 bases and J by 1 base, with 11 bases between. The CDR3 bases are TGTGCCAGCAGCTTAGCGCCTGCGACCCAAGAGACCCAGTACTTC. This gives the protein CASSLAPATQETQYF. Combining the CDR3 with reference TRBV7-3 and TRBJ2-5 gives the whole variable domain GAGVSQTPSNKVTEKGKYVELRCDPISGHTALYWYRQSLGQGPEFLIYFQGTGAADDSGLPNDRFFAVRPEGSVSTLKIQRTERGDSAVYLCASSLAPATQETQYFGPGTRLLVL.

This clonotype was observed a handful of times. This rearrangement joins TRBV4-1 to TRBJ2-7; 9 bases match TRBD1. Per the germline V gene, CDR1 is MGHRA and CDR2 is YSYEKL. V lost 0 bases, J lost 4 bases, and 4 bases stayed unmatched. The length of the CDR3 is 15 residues. CDR3 loop: CASSQENRGPYEQYF. CDR3 nucleotide sequence: TGCGCCAGCAGCCAAGAGAACAGGGGGCCTTACGAGCAGTACTTC.

The rearrangement joins TRBV6-5 to TRBJ2-7; 9 positions agree with TRBD1. Germline-derived CDR1 and CDR2 are MNHEY and SVGAGI. The V and J ends lost 6 bases and 2 bases, in that order; junction bases with no gene match: 8. This CDR3 has 15 amino acids. The CDR3 spells CASSQGQGWPYEQYF. Here the CDR3 DNA reads TGTGCCAGCAGCCAGGGACAGGGTTGGCCCTACGAGCAGTACTTC.

V and J are TRBV7-9 and TRBJ2-7; D might be TRBD1 or TRBD2, each matching 6 bases. The J call is in doubt because the DNA end fits TRBJ2-5 better. The CDR3 is made up of 17 amino acids. In germline, CDR1 is SEHNR, CDR2 FQNEAQ (reference sequence). CDR3 DNA: TGTGCCAGCAGCTTAGGACACGGGGGCCTCGTTCAGGAGACCCAGTACTTC. Translation: CASSLGHGGLVQETQYF.

The table lists this clonotype with a count of one. This chain joins TRBV5-1 and TRBJ1-1, with D possibly matching TRBD1 (6 bases). Germline CDR1 reads SGHRS; CDR2 reads YFSETQ. The CDR3 length is 12 residues. Trimming took off 4 bases at V and 8 bases at J, with 12 bases between the two ends. In DNA form, the CDR3 reads TGCGCCAGCAGCAAAGACAGGTCCGAAGCTTTCTTT. Encoded protein: CASSKDRSEAFF.